These T cell receptor beta chains were read from a single sample in a study of shared clonotypes between healthy human individuals. Clones were read by immunoSEQ multiplex PCR, and TCRdb kept only the in-frame ones, dropping some. The sample consists of around 2.5 million clones, over 85% of them appearing once. The specimen was naive CD4+ T cells from PBMCs. The receptors were sampled from a young man in good health. Some clones in this sample may be carry-over from other donors' samples. CDR3s leave out the opening cysteine and the closing phenylalanine or tryptophan. Some rows have no size entry. The others give once, few or many, or a class for an expanded clone.

cdr3_aa clone_size j_call v_call
ASSLLGTNEKLF . TRBJ1-4 TRBV5-1
ASSLVVAPRPNEQF . TRBJ2-1 TRBV5-1
ASSPTGDLQETQY . TRBJ2-5 TRBV5-1
ASSPTGGSSGYT few TRBJ1-2 TRBV18
ASSLLGLLNTGELF . TRBJ2-2 TRBV28
ATSSRGRTYEQY . TRBJ2-7 TRBV2
ASSYTDSYGYT . TRBJ1-2 TRBV28
ASSLVAALGEQY . TRBJ2-7 TRBV7-9
ASSQARTGSSYEQY . TRBJ2-7 TRBV4-1
ASSDAAHYNEQF . TRBJ2-1 TRBV25-1
AWSLRTRGTEAF . TRBJ1-1 TRBV30
ASSLNGGSRYEQY . TRBJ2-7 TRBV7-8
ATSGSTPGQGVWNNQPQH once TRBJ1-5 TRBV15
ASSAHLTDTQY . TRBJ2-3 TRBV9
ASSLVAGVQGYT once TRBJ1-2 TRBV7-8
ASSYSTGEETQY once TRBJ2-5 TRBV6-5
AWSQTPGQGVGEQY once TRBJ2-7 TRBV30
ASSLQGAGALGNTIY . TRBJ1-3 TRBV5-6
SVEDYRVGETQY . TRBJ2-5 TRBV29-1
ASRRTGDSYEQY . TRBJ2-7 TRBV19
ASSSDSYGYT . TRBJ1-2 TRBV5-4
ASSGFYEQF . TRBJ2-1 TRBV10-2
ASSLRGRDTGELF . TRBJ2-2 TRBV7-6
ASSSLYEQY . TRBJ2-7 TRBV7-2
ASSVRQGRQPQH once TRBJ1-5 TRBV28
ASSRFGQGLNTEAF once TRBJ1-1 TRBV6-4
ASSLTSGMIGEQY . TRBJ2-7 TRBV18
ASSLGGVGSDTQY . TRBJ2-3 TRBV5-1
ASATTGGAWGTDTQY . TRBJ2-3 TRBV7-2
ASVPFTEAF . TRBJ1-1 TRBV2
AWTFSGGISSGNTIY . TRBJ1-3 TRBV30
ASSQVTGELF few TRBJ2-2 TRBV4-1
SVAGGWEQY once TRBJ2-7 TRBV29-1
ASSLNQVETQY few TRBJ2-5 TRBV14
ASSFAGGSTDTQY . TRBJ2-3 TRBV7-2
ASSEAPRGLGETQY once TRBJ2-5 TRBV6-1
ASSINPLASYEQY . TRBJ2-7 TRBV9
ASSVTRGLAETQY . TRBJ2-5 TRBV9
ASSLISAGGEKLF . TRBJ1-4 TRBV28
ASNLDRASGYT once TRBJ1-2 TRBV2
ASSLQGKDQPQH . TRBJ1-5 TRBV27
ASSSPGPQEDTQY . TRBJ2-3 TRBV21-1
ASSLAPPPGYNEQF . TRBJ2-1 TRBV5-4
ASSPVTRGTGNTIY . TRBJ1-3 TRBV18
ASSLVGLGKNIQY . TRBJ2-4 TRBV27
ASSSPGQANPHEQY . TRBJ2-7 TRBV5-5
ATRGGPGEYGYT . TRBJ1-2 TRBV2
ASGLGQSSYNEQF . TRBJ2-1 TRBV12-5
SVGAGGDTQY once TRBJ2-3 TRBV29-1
ASSLTTNPNIQY . TRBJ2-4 TRBV5-1
ASSLARADTQY . TRBJ2-3 TRBV7-2
ASNPGSTDTQY . TRBJ2-3 TRBV5-1
ASLEQGSYNEQF . TRBJ2-1 TRBV19
ASSLSFTKNIQY . TRBJ2-4 TRBV27
ASSSTSGRETQY once TRBJ2-5 TRBV5-4
ATSRGQVGLNQPQH . TRBJ1-5 TRBV15
ASSTAGSYT . TRBJ1-2 TRBV6-5
ASSPQREGHEQY . TRBJ2-7 TRBV5-4
ASSRTTGPEF . TRBJ2-1 TRBV10-1
ASSRRRGEGYEQY . TRBJ2-7 TRBV27